Sequencing of this TCR beta chain was carried out in a study of shared clonotypes between healthy human individuals (dated by TCRdb to 2020 to 2022). Study-wide context: The cohort included a few men and two women between 18 and 49 years of age. Blood TCR repertoires of about 5 healthy adults were deeply sequenced to estimate repertoire size and the extent of clonotype sharing between individuals. Each donor's leukapheresis produced roughly between about 0.9 and 9.5 billion PBMCs. Libraries were prepared and TCR repertoires were sequenced by different laboratories using diverse techniques, in order to increase sequencing depth and limit assay-specific biases. For each donor, three plates each were used for CD4 naive and CD4 memory, two plates were used for CD8 naive, and one plate was used for CD8 memory.

A remark on this clone: Its binding antigen is unknown. No clone much larger than this one lies a single base away; base qualities are absent.

Using the deep immunoSEQ assay, multiplex PCR amplified TCR CDR3 regions from genomic DNA. Genomic DNA extracted from each cell subset was distributed evenly over all wells of several immunoSEQ 96-well plates, and each plate served as one replicate. For sorted subsets, 150 to 200 ng genomic DNA, equal to some 28,000 T cell genomes, was loaded into each replicate PCR. The purified libraries were quantified using a Qubit 3.0 fluorometer, sized with a Bioanalyzer 2100, and then quantified again using the KAPA Library Quantification kit. Every immunoSEQ 96-well plate was sequenced on a dedicated single-read 150-cycle Illumina NextSeq 550 flow cell. The authors processed their data as follows. The immunoSEQ output contained only junctional sequences without quality scores, so filtering could not match that applied to full-length reads. Sequences were annotated with PyIR, a Python wrapper for IgBLAST v1.9, using IMGT germline references to assign V/J genes and CDR3. Any read was removed if the V/J assignment was weak (E-value above 1e-6), the CDR3 was missing, or the read contained stop codons, out-of-frame junctions, or ambiguous translated residues. V3J clonotypes were defined by identical inferred V gene, J gene, and CDR3 amino acid sequence. The percentage overlap between two repertoires was calculated by dividing the number of shared unique clonotypes by the size of the smaller repertoire. RTK rarefaction, the Chao1 estimator, and Recon v2.1 estimates of unobserved clonotypes were used to assess repertoire richness. Generation probabilities were computed with OLGA for all TCRbeta clonotypes obtained by the gDNA method from several donors. This immuneACCESS table, as held by TCRdb, lists in-frame sequences with V and J called but not all clones. Of the missing ones, under half trace to an unresolved V gene in checked studies; the others have no known cause. V, J and clone size were drawn from that table, and D and trimming were deduced from the DNA. The sample data list 2 million to 2.5 million clones, and 85% to 95% of these were observed just once. 0.39% of the sample comes from the top ten.

Healthy HIV-negative adults with no recently reported acute infections or vaccinations were included as donors. All donors were Caucasian adults living in Nashville, Tennessee, USA. CD4+ T cells were enriched through magnetic negative selection, after which naive cells were positively selected on CD45RA and the remaining negative fraction served as the memory subset. After blood collection by leukapheresis, PBMCs were isolated using Ficoll-Histopaque density gradient centrifugation and then cryopreserved in the vapor phase of liquid nitrogen. Purity and quantity of every magnetically sorted T cell population were checked by analytical flow cytometry. Genomic DNA was isolated from every sorted fraction and measured by UV absorbance on a Nanodrop 2000c. Summary of the overall study and its limitations: The small number of donors limited the genetic and exposure-history diversity represented. Sampling was limited to blood, and TCR repertoires in tissue likely differ from TCR repertoires in blood. Compared with non-shared clonotypes, clonotypes shared by all four sorted-subset donors had higher generation probabilities. Pairwise subsampling led to the expectation that sequencing depth would affect the degree of clonotype sharing among donors. Sharing across a handful of donors was observed for about 5% of naive CD4, 3.5% of naive CD8, over 2% of memory CD4, and roughly 0.4% of memory CD8 clonotypes. Rarefaction of sorted-subset datasets indicated incomplete sequencing despite the large sequencing depth. Larger estimated clonotype richness was generally found for naive subsets than for memory subsets.

Inclusive of the bounding cysteine and phenylalanine, the CDR3 is 9 residues long. Only CDR3 DNA is held: 27 bases, read in frame from base 1. Sequenced material: naive CD4+ T cells from PBMCs. Read against the paper, the sample's cell subset or site label means: CD45RA+ positively selected. This clonotype was obtained from a man aged 18 to 30 in good health. Some clones in this sample may be carry-over from other donors' samples. The chain is encoded by TRBV3-2 joined to TRBJ1-1. TRBV3-2 is described as a pseudogene. For the CDR3, the sequence is CASSLRATF. The DNA sequence is given as TGTGCCAGCAGCCTAAGGGCTACATTT.